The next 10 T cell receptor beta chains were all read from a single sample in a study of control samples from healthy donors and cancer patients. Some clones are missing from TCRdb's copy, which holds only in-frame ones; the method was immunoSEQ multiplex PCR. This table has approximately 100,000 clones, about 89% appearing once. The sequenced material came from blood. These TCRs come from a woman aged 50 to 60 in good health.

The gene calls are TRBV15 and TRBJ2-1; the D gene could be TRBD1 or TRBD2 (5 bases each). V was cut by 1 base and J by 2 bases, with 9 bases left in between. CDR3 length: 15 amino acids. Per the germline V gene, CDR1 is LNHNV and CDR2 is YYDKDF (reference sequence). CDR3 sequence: CATSRVGEPYNEQFF. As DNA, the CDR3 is TGTGCCACCAGCAGAGTGGGGGAGCCCTACAATGAGCAGTTCTTC.

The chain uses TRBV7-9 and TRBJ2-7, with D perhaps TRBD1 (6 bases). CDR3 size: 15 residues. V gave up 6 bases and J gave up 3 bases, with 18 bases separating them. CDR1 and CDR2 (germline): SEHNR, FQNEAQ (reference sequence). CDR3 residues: CASRQPQGPIYEQYF. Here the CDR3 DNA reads TGTGCCAGCAGACAGCCACAGGGTCCCATCTACGAGCAGTACTTC.

The CDR3 DNA reads as TGTGCCAGCAGCCTCGGGCTAGAGACCCAGTACTTC. It encodes CASSLGLETQYF. The chain has TRBV14 and TRBJ2-5; D is undetermined. This CDR3 comprises 12 residues. CDR1 is SGHDN, CDR2 FVKESK, per germline. Deletions cut 4 bases from V and 4 bases from J, with 7 bases between. Full variable domain (missing parts from reference TRBV14 and TRBJ2-5): EAGVTQFPSHSVIEKGQTVTLRCDPISGHDNLYWYRRVMGKEIKFLLHFVKESKQDESGMPNNRFLAERTGGTYSTLKVQPAELEDSGVYFCASSLGLETQYFGPGTRLLVL.

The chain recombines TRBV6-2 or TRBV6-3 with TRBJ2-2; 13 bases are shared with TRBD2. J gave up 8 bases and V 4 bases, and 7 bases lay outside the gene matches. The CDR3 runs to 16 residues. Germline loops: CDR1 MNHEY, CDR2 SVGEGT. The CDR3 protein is CASSSGTSGARGELFF. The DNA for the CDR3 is TGTGCCAGCAGTTCAGGGACTAGCGGGGCAAGAGGGGAGCTGTTTTTT.

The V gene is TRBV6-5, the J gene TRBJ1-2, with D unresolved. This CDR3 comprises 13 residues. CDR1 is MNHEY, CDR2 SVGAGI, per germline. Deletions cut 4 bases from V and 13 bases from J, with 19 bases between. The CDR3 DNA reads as TGTGCCAGCAGTTCCGAGGCGGGGAACCCTTGCACCTTC. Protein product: CASSSEAGNPCTF.

CDR3 amino acids: CATWSGRVGTDTQYF. The CDR3 DNA reads TGTGCCACCTGGTCAGGGAGGGTCGGCACAGATACGCAGTATTTT. The chain links TRBV15 to TRBJ2-3, with 7 bases matching TRBD2. V dropped 8 bases and J dropped 1; count of bases not matched to a gene: 9. CDR3 size: 15 residues. Germline CDR1 reads LNHNV; CDR2 reads YYDKDF (reference sequence). Looking up the rest from reference TRBV15 and TRBJ2-3 gives the full variable domain: DAMVIQNPRYQVTQFGKPVTLSCSQTLNHNVMYWYQQKSSQAPKLLFHYYDKDFNNEADTPDNFQSRRPNTSFCFLDIRSPGLGDTAMYLCATWSGRVGTDTQYFGPGTRLTVL.

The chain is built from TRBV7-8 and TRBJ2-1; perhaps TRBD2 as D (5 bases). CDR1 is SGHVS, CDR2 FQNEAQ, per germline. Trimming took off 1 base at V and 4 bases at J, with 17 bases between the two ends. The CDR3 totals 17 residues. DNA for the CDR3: TGTGCCAGCAGCTTAGAGGTGGTATTTTCGGGGTACAATGAGCAGTTCTTC. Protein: CASSLEVVFSGYNEQFF.

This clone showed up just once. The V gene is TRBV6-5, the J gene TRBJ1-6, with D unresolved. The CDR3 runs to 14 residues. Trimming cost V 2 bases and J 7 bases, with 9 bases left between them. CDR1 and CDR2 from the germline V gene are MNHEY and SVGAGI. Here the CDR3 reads CASSYVGRNSPLHF. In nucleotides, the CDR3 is TGTGCCAGCAGTTACGTGGGAAGAAATTCACCCCTCCACTTT.

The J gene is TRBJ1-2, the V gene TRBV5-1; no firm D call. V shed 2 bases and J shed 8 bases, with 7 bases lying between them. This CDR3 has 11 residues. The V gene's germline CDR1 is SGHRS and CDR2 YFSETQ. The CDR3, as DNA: TGCGCCAGCAGCTTTGAGTCAGGCTACACCTTC. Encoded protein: CASSFESGYTF.

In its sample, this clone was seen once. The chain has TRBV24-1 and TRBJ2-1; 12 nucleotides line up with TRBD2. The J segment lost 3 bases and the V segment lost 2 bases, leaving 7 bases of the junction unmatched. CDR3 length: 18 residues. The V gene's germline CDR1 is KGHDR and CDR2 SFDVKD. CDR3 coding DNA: TGTGCCACCAGTGATTCGCCTTGGACTAGCGGGGACTACAATGAGCAGTTCTTC. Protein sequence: CATSDSPWTSGDYNEQFF.